A selection of T cell receptor beta chains follows, all from one sample in a study of immune characterization of retroperitoneal liposarcoma. A single record per CDR3 protein comes from TCRdb applying MiXCR to the PCR reads. Here the sample spans fewer than 25,000 distinct CDR3 sequences, approximately 40% being singletons. The sequenced sample was blood. These receptors were obtained from a male donor with retroperitoneal liposarcoma. The CDR3 runs from the conserved cysteine through the conserved F or W. The order of the fields is D gene, clone size, V gene, J gene, CDR3 length, CDR3 DNA, CDR3 protein. A D gene is named only where the DNA matches it firmly. A row's size may be missing; if present it is once, few, many or a size class.

NA,few,TRBV6-5,TRBJ1-1,13,TGTGCCAGCAGTTACGGACAGAACACTGAAGCTTTCTTT,CASSYGQNTEAFF
NA,once,TRBV28,TRBJ2-7,13,TGTGCCAGCAGTTTAGGCTCCACCTACGAGCAGTACTTC,CASSLGSTYEQYF
NA,NA,TRBV4-1,TRBJ1-5,16,TGCGCCAGCAGCCAAGATCCAGGGCACAGAGGTCAGCCCCAGCATTTT,CASSQDPGHRGQPQHF
TRBD2,few,TRBV6-1,TRBJ2-1,14,TGTGCCAGCAGTGAAGGCGGGACTAACAATGAGCAGTTCTTC,CASSEGGTNNEQFF
NA,few,TRBV6-1,TRBJ2-5,14,TGTGCCAGCAGTGAATTGAGCTTGAGGGTTGCCCAGTACTTC,CASSELSLRVAQYF
NA,NA,TRBV6-1,TRBJ1-2,14,TGTGCCAGCAGTAGGTCTATTCGGGATGGAGGCTACACCTTC,CASSRSIRDGGYTF
NA,few,TRBV28,TRBJ1-6,14,TGTGCCAGCAACGAGGTCAAGGGGAATTCACCCCTCCACTTT,CASNEVKGNSPLHF
TRBD2,NA,TRBV12-3/TRBV12-4,TRBJ2-4,16,TGTGCCAGCAGTCATCCGGCACGGGGGGGAGGAAACATTCAGTACTTC,CASSHPARGGGNIQYF
TRBD2,NA,TRBV7-8,TRBJ2-7,14,TGTGCCAGCAGCGCGGGACGGGGCGGGGGCGAGCAGTACTTC,CASSAGRGGGEQYF
NA,many,TRBV12-3/TRBV12-4,TRBJ2-7,13,TGTGCCAGCAGTTTCAGCCGCACCTACGAGCAGTACTTC,CASSFSRTYEQYF
NA,NA,TRBV6-1,TRBJ2-7,16,TGTGCCAGCAGTTTCAATCCGGGACACGCAGTGGACGAGCAGTACTTC,CASSFNPGHAVDEQYF
NA,large,TRBV6-6,TRBJ2-5,14,TGTGCCAGCAGTTACCGACGCACGGGGGCGCCCCAGTACTTC,CASSYRRTGAPQYF
TRBD1,NA,TRBV18,TRBJ2-7,14,TGTGCCAGCTCACTTTCGGGACAGAACTACGAGCAGTACTTC,CASSLSGQNYEQYF
TRBD1,few,TRBV10-3,TRBJ2-2,13,TGTGCCATCGGACAGGGTAACACCGGGGAGCTGTTTTTT,CAIGQGNTGELFF
TRBD1,NA,TRBV5-4,TRBJ2-3,16,TGTGCCAGCAGCTTGGACGGGACAGGGGGTGGGGATACGCAGTATTTT,CASSLDGTGGGDTQYF
TRBD2,NA,TRBV5-3,TRBJ2-1,14,TGTGCCAGCAGCCCGACAGCGGGAGACAATGAGCAGTTCTTC,CASSPTAGDNEQFF
NA,NA,TRBV7-6,TRBJ1-4,15,TGTGCCAGCAGCTCTTACAGGGATTTGGATGAAAAACTGTTTTTT,CASSSYRDLDEKLFF
NA,NA,TRBV6-7,TRBJ2-7,14,TGTGCCAGCAGTTCCCGGAGGGAGATCTACGAGCAGTACTTC,CASSSRREIYEQYF
NA,NA,TRBV6-1,TRBJ2-1,13,TGTGCCAGCAGCCGCGTATCCTACAATGAGCAGTTCTTC,CASSRVSYNEQFF
TRBD1,once,TRBV7-2,TRBJ1-2,13,TGTGCCCGCAGCCATCGGGACAGGGCGCCGGTCACCTTC,CARSHRDRAPVTF
TRBD1,many,TRBV6-1,TRBJ2-7,16,TGTGCCAGCAACCTTTTTCCCACAGGGGCGCTAGGTGAGCAGTACTTC,CASNLFPTGALGEQYF
TRBD2,NA,TRBV6-4,TRBJ2-1,15,TGTGCCAGCAGTGGGACTAGCGGCTCCTACAATGAGCAGTTCTTC,CASSGTSGSYNEQFF